The T cell receptor (beta chain) described here comes from a study of blood T cell repertoires in COVID-19. The assay was immunoSEQ multiplex PCR, and TCRdb's table has in-frame clones only and misses some. The sample lists about 58,000 clones; under 80% were seen once. The source of this sequence is a human donor in a cohort sampled during active COVID-19. Sequenced: peripheral blood.

The CDR3 loop is CASSLGYPGQGSEEQYF. CDR3 DNA sequence: TGTGCCAGCAGCTTAGGTTACCCGGGACAGGGCTCGGAGGAGCAGTACTTC. This chain uses TRBV11-2 with TRBJ2-7; 9 nucleotides match TRBD1. Trimming cost V 1 base and J 7 bases; bases outside gene matches: 14. This CDR3 contains 17 residues. The germline CDR1 and CDR2 sequences are SGHAT and FQNNGV.